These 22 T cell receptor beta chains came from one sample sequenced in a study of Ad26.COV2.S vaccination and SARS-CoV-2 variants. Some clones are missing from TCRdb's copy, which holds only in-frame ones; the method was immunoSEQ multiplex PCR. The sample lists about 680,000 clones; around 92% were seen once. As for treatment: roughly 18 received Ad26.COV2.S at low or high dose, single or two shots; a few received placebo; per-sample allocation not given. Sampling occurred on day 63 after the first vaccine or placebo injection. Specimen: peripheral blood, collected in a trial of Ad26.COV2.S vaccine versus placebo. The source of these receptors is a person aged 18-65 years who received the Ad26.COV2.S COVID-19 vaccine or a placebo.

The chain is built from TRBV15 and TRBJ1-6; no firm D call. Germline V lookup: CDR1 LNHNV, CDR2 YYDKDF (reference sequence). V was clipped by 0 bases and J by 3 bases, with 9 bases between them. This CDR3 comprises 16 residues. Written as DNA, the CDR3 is TGTGCCACCAGCAGAGATAATCTGATCTATAATTCACCCCTCCACTTT. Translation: CATSRDNLIYNSPLHF.

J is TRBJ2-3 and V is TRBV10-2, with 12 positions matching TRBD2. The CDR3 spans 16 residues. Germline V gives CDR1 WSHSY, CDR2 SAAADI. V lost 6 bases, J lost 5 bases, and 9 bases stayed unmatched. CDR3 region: CASRTDTSGRLDTQYF. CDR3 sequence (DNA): TGCGCCAGCAGGACGGACACTAGCGGGAGGTTAGATACGCAGTATTTT.

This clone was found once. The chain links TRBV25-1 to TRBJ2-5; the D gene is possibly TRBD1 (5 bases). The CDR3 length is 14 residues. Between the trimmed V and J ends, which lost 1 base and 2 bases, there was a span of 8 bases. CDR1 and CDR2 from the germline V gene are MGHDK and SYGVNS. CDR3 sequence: CASSELAGQETQYF. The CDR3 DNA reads TGTGCCAGCAGTGAATTGGCAGGGCAAGAGACCCAGTACTTC.

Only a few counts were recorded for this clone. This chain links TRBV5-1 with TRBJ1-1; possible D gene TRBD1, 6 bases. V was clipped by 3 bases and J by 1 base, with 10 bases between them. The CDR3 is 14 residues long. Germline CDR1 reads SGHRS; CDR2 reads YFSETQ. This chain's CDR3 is CASSSGQPNTEAFF. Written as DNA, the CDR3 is TGCGCCAGCAGCTCGGGACAACCGAACACTGAAGCTTTCTTT.

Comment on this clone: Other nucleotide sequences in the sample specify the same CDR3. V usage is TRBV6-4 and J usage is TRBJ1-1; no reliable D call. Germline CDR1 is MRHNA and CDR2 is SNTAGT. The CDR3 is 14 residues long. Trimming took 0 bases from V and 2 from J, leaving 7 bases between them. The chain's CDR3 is CASSDSNRNTEAFF. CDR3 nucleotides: TGTGCCAGCAGTGACTCGAACCGCAACACTGAAGCTTTCTTT.

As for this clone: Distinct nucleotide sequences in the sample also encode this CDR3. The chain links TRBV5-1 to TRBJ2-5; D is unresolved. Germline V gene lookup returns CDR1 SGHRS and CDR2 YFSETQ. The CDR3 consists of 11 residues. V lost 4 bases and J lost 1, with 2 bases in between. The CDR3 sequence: CASSSQETQYF. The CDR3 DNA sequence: TGCGCCAGCAGCAGCCAAGAGACCCAGTACTTC.

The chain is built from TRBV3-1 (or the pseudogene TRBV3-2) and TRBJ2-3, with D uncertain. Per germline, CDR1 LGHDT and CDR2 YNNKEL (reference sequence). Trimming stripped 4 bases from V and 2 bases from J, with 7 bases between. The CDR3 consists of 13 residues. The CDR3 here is CASSPLVTDTQYF. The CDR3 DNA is TGTGCCAGCAGCCCCCTGGTCACAGATACGCAGTATTTT.

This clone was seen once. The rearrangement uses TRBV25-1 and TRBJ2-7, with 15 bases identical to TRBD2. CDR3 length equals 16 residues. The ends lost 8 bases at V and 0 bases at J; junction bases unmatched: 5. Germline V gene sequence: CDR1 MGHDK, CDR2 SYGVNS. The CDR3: CASSRGLAGGSYEQYF. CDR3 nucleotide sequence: TGTGCCAGCTCTAGGGGACTAGCGGGAGGCTCCTACGAGCAGTACTTC.

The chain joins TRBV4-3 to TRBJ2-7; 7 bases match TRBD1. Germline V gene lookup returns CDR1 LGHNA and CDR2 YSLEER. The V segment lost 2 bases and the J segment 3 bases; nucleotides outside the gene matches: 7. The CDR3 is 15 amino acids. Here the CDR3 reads CASSQTPTGSYEQYF. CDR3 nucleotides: TGCGCCAGCAGCCAAACCCCGACAGGGAGCTACGAGCAGTACTTC.

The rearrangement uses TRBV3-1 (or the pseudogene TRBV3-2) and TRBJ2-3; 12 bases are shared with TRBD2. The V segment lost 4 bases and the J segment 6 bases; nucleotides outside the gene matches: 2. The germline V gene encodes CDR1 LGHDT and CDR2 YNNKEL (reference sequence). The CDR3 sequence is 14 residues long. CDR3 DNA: TGTGCCAGCAGCCTGGGACTAGCGGGTGATACGCAGTATTTT. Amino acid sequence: CASSLGLAGDTQYF.

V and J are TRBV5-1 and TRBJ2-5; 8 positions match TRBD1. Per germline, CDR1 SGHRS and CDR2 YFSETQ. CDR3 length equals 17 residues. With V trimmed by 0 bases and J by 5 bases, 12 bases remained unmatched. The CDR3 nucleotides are TGCGCCAGCAGCTTGGCTAGCCGGACAGGGCCCGGGGAGACCCAGTACTTC. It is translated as CASSLASRTGPGETQYF. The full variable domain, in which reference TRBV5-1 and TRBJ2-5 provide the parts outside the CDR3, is KAGVTQTPRYLIKTRGQQVTLSCSPISGHRSVSWYQQTPGQGLQFLFEYFSETQRNKGNFPGRFSGRQFSNSRSEMNVSTLELGDSALYLCASSLASRTGPGETQYFGPGTRLLVL.

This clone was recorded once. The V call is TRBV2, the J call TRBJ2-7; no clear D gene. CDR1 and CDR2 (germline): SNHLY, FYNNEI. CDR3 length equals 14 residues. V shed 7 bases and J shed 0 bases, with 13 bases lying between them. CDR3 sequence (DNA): TGTGCCAGCAAGTTTCGAGGTTCCTCCTACGAGCAGTACTTC. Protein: CASKFRGSSYEQYF.

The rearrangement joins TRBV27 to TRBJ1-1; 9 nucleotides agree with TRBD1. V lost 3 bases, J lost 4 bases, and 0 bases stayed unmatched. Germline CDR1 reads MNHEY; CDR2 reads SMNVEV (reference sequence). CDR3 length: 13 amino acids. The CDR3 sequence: CASSLDRGTEAFF. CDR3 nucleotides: TGTGCCAGCAGTTTGGACAGGGGCACTGAAGCTTTCTTT.

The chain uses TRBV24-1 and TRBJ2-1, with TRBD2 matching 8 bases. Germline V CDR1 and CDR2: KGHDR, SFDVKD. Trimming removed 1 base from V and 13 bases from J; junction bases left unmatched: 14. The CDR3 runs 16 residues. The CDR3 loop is CATSDFSGRAFRNQFF. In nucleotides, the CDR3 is TGTGCCACCAGTGATTTTTCCGGGAGGGCCTTTAGGAACCAGTTCTTC.

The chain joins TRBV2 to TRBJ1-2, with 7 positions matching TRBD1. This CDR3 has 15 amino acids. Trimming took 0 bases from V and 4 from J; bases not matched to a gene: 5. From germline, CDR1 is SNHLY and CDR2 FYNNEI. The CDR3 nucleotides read TGTGCCAGCAGTGAAGCGCCCGGGACAGTCTATGGCTACACCTTC. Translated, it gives CASSEAPGTVYGYTF. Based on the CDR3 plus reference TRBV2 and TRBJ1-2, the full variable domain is EPEVTQTPSHQVTQMGQEVILRCVPISNHLYFYWYRQILGQKVEFLVSFYNNEISEKSEIFDDQFSVERPDGSNFTLKIRSTKLEDSAMYFCASSEAPGTVYGYTFGSGTRLTVV.

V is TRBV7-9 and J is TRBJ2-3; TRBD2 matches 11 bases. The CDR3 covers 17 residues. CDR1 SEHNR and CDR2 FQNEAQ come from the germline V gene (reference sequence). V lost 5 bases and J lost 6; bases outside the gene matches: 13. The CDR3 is CASSHSIPTSGADTQYF. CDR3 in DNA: TGTGCCAGCAGCCACTCCATTCCGACTAGCGGGGCCGATACGCAGTATTTT.

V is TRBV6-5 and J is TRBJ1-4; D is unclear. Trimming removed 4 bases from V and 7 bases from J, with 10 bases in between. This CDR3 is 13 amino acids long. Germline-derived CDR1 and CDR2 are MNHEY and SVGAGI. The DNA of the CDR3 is TGTGCCAGCAGTTCCTACCTGGGTGAAAAACTGTTTTTT. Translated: CASSSYLGEKLFF.

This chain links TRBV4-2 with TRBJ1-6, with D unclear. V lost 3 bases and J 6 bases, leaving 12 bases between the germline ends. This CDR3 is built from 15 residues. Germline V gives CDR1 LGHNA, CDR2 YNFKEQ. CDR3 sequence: CASSQQRQVNSPLHF. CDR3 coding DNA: TGTGCCAGCAGCCAGCAAAGACAAGTTAATTCACCCCTCCACTTT.

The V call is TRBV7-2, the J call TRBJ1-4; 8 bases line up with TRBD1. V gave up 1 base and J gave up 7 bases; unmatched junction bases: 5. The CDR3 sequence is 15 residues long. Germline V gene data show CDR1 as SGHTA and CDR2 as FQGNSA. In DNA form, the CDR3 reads TGTGCCAGCAGCTTAGTACAGGGGGGGTTTGAAAAACTGTTTTTT. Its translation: CASSLVQGGFEKLFF.

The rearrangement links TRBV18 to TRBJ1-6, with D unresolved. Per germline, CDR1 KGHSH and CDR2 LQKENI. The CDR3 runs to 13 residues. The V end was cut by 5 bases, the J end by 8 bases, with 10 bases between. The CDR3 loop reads CASSSDGDSPLHF. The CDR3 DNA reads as TGTGCCAGCTCAAGCGACGGAGATTCACCCCTCCACTTT.

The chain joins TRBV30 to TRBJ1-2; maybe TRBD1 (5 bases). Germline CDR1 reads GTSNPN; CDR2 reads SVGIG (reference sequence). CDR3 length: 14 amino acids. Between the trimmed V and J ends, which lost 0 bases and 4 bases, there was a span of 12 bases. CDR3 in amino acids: CAWSVQAGIYGYTF. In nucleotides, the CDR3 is TGTGCCTGGAGTGTACAGGCAGGGATCTATGGCTACACCTTC.

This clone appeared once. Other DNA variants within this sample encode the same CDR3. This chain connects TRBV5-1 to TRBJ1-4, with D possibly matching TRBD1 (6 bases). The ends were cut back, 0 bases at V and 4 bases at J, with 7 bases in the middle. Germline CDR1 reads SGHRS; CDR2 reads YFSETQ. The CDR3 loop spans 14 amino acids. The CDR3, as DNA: TGCGCCAGCAGCTTGGGACAGGTTAATGAAAAACTGTTTTTT. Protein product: CASSLGQVNEKLFF.